Following are 3 T cell receptor beta chains from one sample sequenced in a study of PD-1 blockade in mismatch repair-deficient tumors (dated by TCRdb to about 2017). Libraries were built with the immunoSEQ multiplex PCR assay. TCRdb obtained this table from immuneACCESS and retained in-frame rearrangements with V and J assigned. These tables miss some clones; where compared with another copy, unresolved V genes account for less than half of the shortfall, and the remainder is unexplained. This sample has fewer than 50,000 clones in its table, and roughly 80% of those were observed once. 20% to 25% of the sample belongs to the ten largest clones. Sequencing was performed on peripheral blood, taken 4 weeks after starting pembrolizumab. Receptor source: an adult with mismatch repair-deficient cancer.

The rearrangement links TRBV7-8 to TRBJ2-7, with D perhaps matching TRBD1 (5 bases). Germline V CDR1 and CDR2: SGHVS, FQNEAQ. V lost 3 bases to trimming and J lost 4 bases, with 28 bases between them. The CDR3 runs 19 residues. This CDR3 is CASSLPIGQGLENGYEQYF. Written as DNA, the CDR3 is TGTGCCAGCAGCTTGCCAATAGGCCAGGGCCTGGAAAACGGATACGAGCAGTACTTC.

The chain couples TRBV7-9 to TRBJ2-5; D not resolved. The CDR3 sequence is 13 residues long. V shed 5 bases and J shed 1 base, with 8 bases lying between them. Per germline, CDR1 SEHNR and CDR2 FQNEAQ (reference sequence). CDR3 residues: CASSPPTQETQYF. CDR3 coding DNA: TGTGCCAGCAGCCCCCCGACCCAAGAGACCCAGTACTTC.

V usage is TRBV5-8 and J usage is TRBJ1-5; D is possibly TRBD1 (6 bases). CDR1 and CDR2 (germline): SGHTS, YDEGEE. The CDR3 totals 14 residues. V was cut by 0 bases and J by 7 bases, with 11 bases left in between. CDR3 residues: CASSLAWGGQPQHF. Here the CDR3 DNA reads TGTGCCAGCAGCTTGGCGTGGGGGGGCCAGCCCCAGCATTTT.